This TCR beta chain was observed in a study of blood T cell repertoires in COVID-19. Sequenced by immunoSEQ multiplex PCR; TCRdb stores in-frame clones only, minus some. The profile shows around 72,000 clones, 80% to 90% of them singletons. The germline gives CDR1 GTSNPN, CDR2 SVGIG (reference sequence). V was shortened by 0 bases and J by 6 bases, with 11 bases between the two germline ends. The CDR3 is 14 amino acids. V and J are TRBV30 and TRBJ1-4; D call uncertain. This TCR came from a man aged 65 to 79 with active or convalescent COVID-19. The sample taken for sequencing was peripheral blood. CDR3 region: CAWSVSTAHEKLFF. As DNA, the CDR3 is TGTGCCTGGAGTGTATCAACAGCTCATGAAAAACTGTTTTTT. Based on the CDR3 plus reference TRBV30 and TRBJ1-4, the full variable domain is SQTIHQWPATLVQPVGSPLSLECTVEGTSNPNLYWYRQAAGRGLQLLFYSVGIGQISSEVPQNLSASRPQDRQFILSSKKLLLSDSGFYLCAWSVSTAHEKLFFGSGTQLSVL.